These T cell receptor beta chains were read from a single sample in a study of cytomegalovirus exposure and HLA in healthy donors. Produced via immunoSEQ multiplex PCR; TCRdb's table is partial and in-frame only. The repertoire consists of roughly 170,000 clones, with 75% to 85% occurring once and the leading ten covering 0.6% to 0.95%. The sample comprised PBMCs. These receptors all come from a female donor in good health and CMV-seronegative. Each CDR3 is given without its conserved first and last residue.

v_call: TRBV30
cdr3_aa: AWSQPPRGWYGYT

v_call: TRBV6-6
cdr3_aa: ASRPGPTGSNYGYT

v_call: TRBV30
cdr3_aa: AWSLDTGQGNQPQH

v_call: TRBV16
cdr3_aa: ASSPNLGVGANVLT

v_call: TRBV5-1
cdr3_aa: ASSLPGQGTSYEQY

v_call: TRBV10-3
cdr3_aa: AISDPTGGLGQPQH

v_call: TRBV4-3
cdr3_aa: ASSQAFTGTAAF

v_call: TRBV4-3
cdr3_aa: ASSPGWGTNGGGGYT

v_call: TRBV5-1
cdr3_aa: ASSFSPGQVKTGELF

v_call: TRBV7-9
cdr3_aa: ASSLASGGGGYGYT

v_call: TRBV19
cdr3_aa: ASGGGHEQY

v_call: TRBV4-1
cdr3_aa: ASSPTQGGPNTGELF

v_call: TRBV30
cdr3_aa: AWSFARGLAYNEQF

v_call: TRBV19
cdr3_aa: ASSIETLGQDTQY